A selection of T cell receptor beta chains follows, all from one sample in a study of glioma-infiltrating T cells after dendritic cell vaccination. Measured with immunoSEQ multiplex PCR; TCRdb has only the in-frame clones, and not every one. The profile shows 95,000 to 110,000 clones, roughly 81% of them singletons. Sequences were derived from blood, sampled before dendritic cell vaccination. The receptors here all came from a human donor with glioblastoma. Both conserved end residues are part of each CDR3. D genes are given only for firm matches. The size of a clone is reported for some rows only, either as once, few or many, or as a class for expanded clones.

J: TRBJ1-2
D: NA
V: TRBV11-2
size: NA
DNA: TGTGCCAGCAGCTTGGAAGGTTACAGTGGCTACACCTTC
CDR3: CASSLEGYSGYTF

J: TRBJ1-1
D: NA
V: TRBV10-2
size: NA
DNA: TGCGCCAGCAGTGAGTCGGGGGGGAACACTGAAGCTTTCTTT
CDR3: CASSESGGNTEAFF

J: TRBJ2-3
D: NA
V: TRBV27
size: NA
DNA: TGTGCCAGCAGTTCTACCAGGGTAGATACGCAGTATTTT
CDR3: CASSSTRVDTQYF

J: TRBJ1-5
D: TRBD1
V: TRBV6-1
size: NA
DNA: TGTGCCAGCAGTGCTGGACAGGGGCCCGGTCAGCCCCAGCATTTT
CDR3: CASSAGQGPGQPQHF

J: TRBJ1-4
D: NA
V: TRBV6-1
size: once
DNA: TGTGCCAGCAGTGAATACAGGCCCGATGAAAAACTGTTTTTT
CDR3: CASSEYRPDEKLFF

J: TRBJ1-1
D: NA
V: TRBV4-1
size: NA
DNA: TGCGCCAGCAGCCAAGAAGTCGGGGGAATCACTGAAGCTTTCTTT
CDR3: CASSQEVGGITEAFF

J: TRBJ1-1
D: NA
V: TRBV27
size: NA
DNA: TGTGCCAGCCGGGGGAGGTTTGACACTGAAGCTTTCTTT
CDR3: CASRGRFDTEAFF

J: TRBJ2-7
D: TRBD2
V: TRBV7-8
size: few
DNA: TGTGCCAGCACCCGGACTAGTCCCTACGAGCAGTACTTC
CDR3: CASTRTSPYEQYF

J: TRBJ1-2
D: TRBD1
V: TRBV6-5
size: NA
DNA: TGTGCCAGCAGCCCCTCGGGAGGGGGCGGGTATGGCTACACCTTC
CDR3: CASSPSGGGGYGYTF

J: TRBJ2-7
D: TRBD2
V: TRBV10-2
size: NA
DNA: TGCGCCAGCAGTGAGTCCCCGCGTGCGGGGGGCTACGAGCAGTACTTC
CDR3: CASSESPRAGGYEQYF

J: TRBJ1-1
D: NA
V: TRBV7-2
size: NA
DNA: TGTGCCAGCAGCTTACAGGGATTGAACACTGAAGCTTTCTTT
CDR3: CASSLQGLNTEAFF

J: TRBJ1-2
D: TRBD1
V: TRBV7-2
size: NA
DNA: TGTGCCAGCAGCCACGGAGGACAGGGGTATGGCTACACCTTC
CDR3: CASSHGGQGYGYTF

J: TRBJ1-5
D: NA
V: TRBV6-4
size: few
DNA: TGTGCCAGCAGTGACTGGCAATTTCAGCCCCAGCATTTT
CDR3: CASSDWQFQPQHF

J: TRBJ2-3
D: TRBD2
V: TRBV14
size: NA
DNA: TGTGCCAGCAGCCAGGGGCGGGGGGCCCTCACAGATACGCAGTATTTT
CDR3: CASSQGRGALTDTQYF

J: TRBJ2-4
D: TRBD1
V: TRBV5-1
size: NA
DNA: TGCGCCAGCAGTACGGACAGGGCGGTGGACATTCAGTACTTC
CDR3: CASSTDRAVDIQYF

J: TRBJ1-1
D: NA
V: TRBV19
size: NA
DNA: TGTGCCAGTAGTATACAGGGGACTGAAGCTTTCTTT
CDR3: CASSIQGTEAFF

J: TRBJ1-2
D: NA
V: TRBV5-4
size: NA
DNA: TGTGCCAGCAGCTCCCGGAGGGGCTTAGACTATGGCTACACCTTC
CDR3: CASSSRRGLDYGYTF

J: TRBJ2-2
D: NA
V: TRBV9
size: NA
DNA: TGTGCCAGCAGCCTGACACGGTCCGGGGAGCTGTTTTTT
CDR3: CASSLTRSGELFF

J: TRBJ2-7
D: NA
V: TRBV10-1
size: few
DNA: TGCGCCAGCAGTGGTGCGGGGTCTCGGGAGCAGTACTTC
CDR3: CASSGAGSREQYF

J: TRBJ1-2
D: TRBD1
V: TRBV4-1
size: NA
DNA: TGCGCCAGCAGCCAAACCAGGACAGGCAATTCTAACTATGGCTACACCTTC
CDR3: CASSQTRTGNSNYGYTF

J: TRBJ2-7
D: NA
V: TRBV29-1
size: NA
DNA: TGCAGCGCTCAACAGGGCTCCTACGAGCAGTACTTC
CDR3: CSAQQGSYEQYF

J: TRBJ2-7
D: NA
V: TRBV29-1
size: NA
DNA: TGCAGCGTCACCCCAATTGGCACGCAGTTCGAGCAGTACTTC
CDR3: CSVTPIGTQFEQYF

J: TRBJ1-2
D: NA
V: TRBV9
size: NA
DNA: TGTGCCAGCAGCTTTGGAAGGGGGTTCTATGGCTACACCTTC
CDR3: CASSFGRGFYGYTF

J: TRBJ1-1
D: TRBD1
V: TRBV11-2
size: once
DNA: TGTGCCAGCAGCGCCGTGGGGACAGGCCCTGAAGCTTTCTTT
CDR3: CASSAVGTGPEAFF

J: TRBJ2-7
D: TRBD2
V: TRBV19
size: NA
DNA: TGTGCCAGTAGTCCCAGGACTAGAACTTACGAGCAGTACTTC
CDR3: CASSPRTRTYEQYF

J: TRBJ2-7
D: NA
V: TRBV7-9
size: NA
DNA: TGTGCCAGCAGCCCTAAGCCGCCTAATTTGTACGAGCAGTACTTC
CDR3: CASSPKPPNLYEQYF

J: TRBJ2-1
D: NA
V: TRBV7-9
size: NA
DNA: TGTGCCAGCAGCCCACCGGGGTGGGGGCTTTCCTACAATGAGCAGTTCTTC
CDR3: CASSPPGWGLSYNEQFF

J: TRBJ2-3
D: TRBD1
V: TRBV7-9
size: NA
DNA: TGTGCCAGCAGCTCAGGGACAGGGATAACAGATACGCAGTATTTT
CDR3: CASSSGTGITDTQYF

J: TRBJ1-3
D: NA
V: TRBV2
size: NA
DNA: TGTGCCGGAGGAGGGGACTCTGGAAACACCATATATTTT
CDR3: CAGGGDSGNTIYF

J: TRBJ2-4
D: NA
V: TRBV18
size: NA
DNA: TGTGCCAGCTCACCGGGCCTGGTTGTGGAAAACATTCAGTACTTC
CDR3: CASSPGLVVENIQYF

J: TRBJ2-5
D: NA
V: TRBV6-6
size: NA
DNA: TGTGCCAGCACAGGGGGGGAGACCCAGTACTTC
CDR3: CASTGGETQYF

J: TRBJ1-6
D: NA
V: TRBV6-5
size: NA
DNA: TGTGCCAGCATGGCACGAGGTAATTCACCCCTCCACTTT
CDR3: CASMARGNSPLHF

J: TRBJ2-3
D: TRBD2
V: TRBV4-3
size: NA
DNA: TGCGCCAGCAGCCACAGAGCGGGGGGCGAGGATACGCAGTATTTT
CDR3: CASSHRAGGEDTQYF

J: TRBJ2-5
D: TRBD2
V: TRBV29-1
size: NA
DNA: TGCAGCGTTGGAGCGGGGGACCTGTGGCAAGAGACCCAGTACTTC
CDR3: CSVGAGDLWQETQYF

J: TRBJ1-1
D: NA
V: TRBV6-5
size: NA
DNA: TGTGCCAGCAGTTACGCCAGAACGAACACTGAAGCTTTCTTT
CDR3: CASSYARTNTEAFF

J: TRBJ2-6
D: NA
V: TRBV6-7
size: NA
DNA: TGTGCCAGCAGTTACTCGTCTCGCTCTGAGGATTTCCCCACCTCTGGGGCCAACGTCCTGACTTTC
CDR3: CASSYSSRSEDFPTSGANVLTF

J: TRBJ1-2
D: TRBD1
V: TRBV7-8
size: NA
DNA: TGTGCCAGCAGCGCCCGGGACAGGGTCGGCTACACCTTC
CDR3: CASSARDRVGYTF

J: TRBJ2-7
D: NA
V: TRBV4-2
size: few
DNA: TGTGCCAGCAGCCCCGGGACGGGAGACTCCTACGAGCAGTACTTC
CDR3: CASSPGTGDSYEQYF

J: TRBJ2-1
D: TRBD2
V: TRBV5-1
size: NA
DNA: TGCGCCAGCAGCTTGGGTAGCGGGGGGGTGAATGAGCAGTTCTTC
CDR3: CASSLGSGGVNEQFF

J: TRBJ1-6
D: NA
V: TRBV11-2
size: once
DNA: TGTGCCAGCAGCCCAGTTAATTCACCCCTCCACTTT
CDR3: CASSPVNSPLHF

J: TRBJ1-6
D: NA
V: TRBV7-2
size: NA
DNA: TGTGCCAGCAGCTCCGACGCTTACAGGTGGAATTCACCCCTCCACTTT
CDR3: CASSSDAYRWNSPLHF